The clone carrying this T cell receptor beta chain was recorded at least ten times. Its antigen remains unknown. CDR1 and CDR2 from the germline V gene are DFQATT and SNEGSKA (reference sequence). CDR3 length: 14 amino acids. V was clipped by 1 base and J by 7 bases, with 11 bases between them. This sample was taken from a study of early T cells in non-severe SARS-CoV-2 infection. Study conclusions and caveats: A preference for anti-spike CD8 responses marked VDJdb matching, which missed private and CD4 specificities.

Unique molecular identifiers were added to individual cDNA molecules. Using its own MiXCR run on the 5' RACE reads, TCRdb lists one record per CDR3 protein. The table has about 97,000 distinct CDR3 sequences, about 11% seen once. The specimen comprised whole blood, sampled at baseline. The chain carries TRBV20-1 and TRBJ1-6; no firm D call. The sequence was obtained from an adult who was a healthcare worker with PCR-confirmed SARS-CoV-2 infection or an uninfected control (not recorded which). The CDR3, as DNA: TGCAGTGCTAGAGTCGGGCAGTCAAATTCACCCCTCCACTTT. Translating gives CSARVGQSNSPLHF.